What follows are 3 T cell receptor beta chains derived from one specimen sequenced in a study of T cell responses to AZD1222 COVID-19 vaccine. Sequenced by immunoSEQ multiplex PCR; TCRdb stores in-frame clones only, minus some. The table shows about 93,000 clones, with around 86% occurring only once. This specimen consisted of peripheral blood, obtained on day 0 of AZD1222 vaccination. Receptors were obtained from an adult in good health.

The chain joins TRBV19 to TRBJ2-7, with D tentatively TRBD1 (6 bases). Germline V lookup: CDR1 LNHDA, CDR2 SQIVND (reference sequence). Between the trimmed V and J ends, which lost 3 bases and 3 bases, there was a span of 9 bases. The CDR3 contains 13 residues. CDR3 DNA sequence: TGTGCCAGTAGTATGACAGGATTCTACGAGCAGTACTTC. Its translation: CASSMTGFYEQYF.

The genes are TRBV5-6 and TRBJ1-4, with D possibly matching TRBD1 (6 bases). The V and J ends lost 4 bases and 5 bases respectively, with 18 bases between them. This CDR3 region has 16 residues. CDR1 SGHDT and CDR2 YYEEEE come from the germline V gene. The CDR3 region is CASSLPMTGPNEKLFF. Here the CDR3 DNA reads TGTGCCAGCAGCCTGCCAATGACAGGACCGAATGAAAAACTGTTTTTT.

This clone was observed once. The J gene is TRBJ1-2, the V gene TRBV5-1; 9 positions agree with TRBD1. The germline CDR1 and CDR2 sequences are SGHRS and YFSETQ. The CDR3 length is 17 residues. V lost 3 bases to trimming and J lost 8 bases; unmatched junction nucleotides: 17. The chain's CDR3 is CASSYKITGGASRGYTF. The CDR3 DNA follows: TGCGCCAGCAGCTATAAGATAACAGGGGGCGCTTCACGGGGCTACACCTTC.